This T cell receptor (beta chain) was identified during a study of blood T cell repertoires in COVID-19. Whole-study context: Sample material is recorded as cDNA or gDNA derived from T cells, B-cell-depleted T cells, or PBMCs.

Cohort 3 donors were reported recovered after two negative PCRs, clearance, or symptom resolution. Per the study methods: Amplification of reference gene primers provided the estimated nucleated cell counts. TCRdb's copy holds only in-frame clones and misses some; the assay was immunoSEQ multiplex PCR. That table furnishes V, J and clone size, whereas the DNA furnished D and trimming. This table holds some 400,000 clones, over 75% found once. Germline values: CDR1 MDHEN, CDR2 SYDVKM. V trimming: 5 bases; J trimming: 4 bases; junction bases outside the gene matches: 3. This CDR3 spans 13 amino acids. The chain links TRBV28 to TRBJ1-2; 8 bases fit TRBD1. Sequencing was carried out using PBMCs or T cells enriched from blood (not recorded which). The receptor's source is a man younger than 40 who had recovered from COVID-19. This chain's CDR3 is CASSEDRAYGYTF. The CDR3 DNA sequence: TGTGCCAGCAGTGAGGACAGGGCCTATGGCTACACCTTC.